This T cell receptor beta chain is drawn from a study of cytomegalovirus exposure and HLA in healthy donors. Study-wide context: The 120 validation repertoires matched the 666 first-cohort repertoires in platform, a later analysis reported.

The CDR3 runs to 16 residues. In germline, CDR1 is MNHEY, CDR2 SMNVEV (reference sequence). J gave up 4 bases and V 5 bases, and 7 bases lay outside the gene matches. Sequenced by immunoSEQ multiplex PCR; TCRdb stores in-frame clones only, minus some. The sample has 150,000 to 200,000 clones; about nine tenths are singletons. This rearrangement joins TRBV27 to TRBJ2-5, with 13 bases that match TRBD2. The source is a young man in good health and CMV-seropositive. The specimen was PBMCs. Here the CDR3 DNA reads TGTGCCAGCAGTCCACGGACTAGCGGGAGCTTAGAGACCCAGTACTTC. Residues: CASSPRTSGSLETQYF.